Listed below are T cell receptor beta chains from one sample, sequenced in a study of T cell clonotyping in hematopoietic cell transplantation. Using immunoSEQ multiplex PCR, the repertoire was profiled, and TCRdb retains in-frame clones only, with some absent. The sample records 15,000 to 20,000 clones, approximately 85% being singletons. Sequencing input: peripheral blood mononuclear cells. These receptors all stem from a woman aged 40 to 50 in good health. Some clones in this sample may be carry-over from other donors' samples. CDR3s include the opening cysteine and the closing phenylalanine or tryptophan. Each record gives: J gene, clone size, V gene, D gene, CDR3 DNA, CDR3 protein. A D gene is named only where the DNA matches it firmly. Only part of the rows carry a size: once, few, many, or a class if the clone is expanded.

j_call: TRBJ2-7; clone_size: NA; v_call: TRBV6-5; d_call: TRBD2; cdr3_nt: TGTGCCAGCAGCGGGGGACTATCCTACGAGCAGTACTTC; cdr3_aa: CASSGGLSYEQYF
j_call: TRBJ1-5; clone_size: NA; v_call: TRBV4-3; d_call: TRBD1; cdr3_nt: TGCGCCAGCAGCCAAGACAGGGGGCAATATCAGCCCCAGCATTTT; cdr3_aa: CASSQDRGQYQPQHF
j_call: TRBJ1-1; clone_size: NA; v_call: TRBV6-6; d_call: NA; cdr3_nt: TGTGCCAGCAGTTACCAGTCCGCCACTGAAGCTTTCTTT; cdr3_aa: CASSYQSATEAFF
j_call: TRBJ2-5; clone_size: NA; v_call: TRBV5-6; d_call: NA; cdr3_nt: TGTGCCAGCAGCCCAGGGTTGCTAGCAGAGACCCAGTACTTC; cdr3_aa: CASSPGLLAETQYF
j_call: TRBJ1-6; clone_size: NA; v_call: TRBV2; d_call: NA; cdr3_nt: TGTGCCAGCTGCCAGACTTATAATTCACCCCTCCACTTT; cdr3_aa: CASCQTYNSPLHF
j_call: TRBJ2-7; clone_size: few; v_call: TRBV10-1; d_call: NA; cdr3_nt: TGCGCCAACAACCCCCGGGACCGCTTGTGG; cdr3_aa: CANNPRDRLW
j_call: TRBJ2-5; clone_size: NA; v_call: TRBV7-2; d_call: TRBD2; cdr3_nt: TGTGCCAGCAGCTTAGACGGCGGGGGGGCCGGGGAGACCCAGTACTTC; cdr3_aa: CASSLDGGGAGETQYF
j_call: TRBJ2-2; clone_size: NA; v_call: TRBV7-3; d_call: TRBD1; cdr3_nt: TGTGCCACCGGGACAGGGAACACCGGGGAGCTGTTTTTT; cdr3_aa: CATGTGNTGELFF
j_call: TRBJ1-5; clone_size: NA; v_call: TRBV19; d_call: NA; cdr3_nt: TGTGCCAGTAGTAGACCGGCCTCCGACCGACCTTATCAGCCCCAGCATTTT; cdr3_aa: CASSRPASDRPYQPQHF
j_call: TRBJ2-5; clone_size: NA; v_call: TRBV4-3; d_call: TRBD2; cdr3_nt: TGCGCCAGCAGCCAAGAGACTAGCGGGAGGTTTTGGGAGACCCAGTACTTC; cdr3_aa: CASSQETSGRFWETQYF
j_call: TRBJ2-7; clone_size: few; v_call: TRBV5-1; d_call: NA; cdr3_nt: TGCGCCAGCAGCCGACTGGCAGGGACCGAGCAGTACTTC; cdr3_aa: CASSRLAGTEQYF
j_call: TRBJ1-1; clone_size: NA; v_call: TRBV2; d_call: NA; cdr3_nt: TGTGCCAGCAGTCGGGACACCCAAAACACTGAAGCTTTCTTT; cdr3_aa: CASSRDTQNTEAFF
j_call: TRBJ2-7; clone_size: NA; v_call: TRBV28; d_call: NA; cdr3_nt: TGTGCCAGCAGGCCGGGGCTATTTCCCTACGAGCAGTACTTC; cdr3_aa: CASRPGLFPYEQYF
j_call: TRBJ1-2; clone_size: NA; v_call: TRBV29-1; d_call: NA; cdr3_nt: TGCAGCGTGGGGACTGGATCGGGCTATGGCTACACCTTC; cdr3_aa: CSVGTGSGYGYTF
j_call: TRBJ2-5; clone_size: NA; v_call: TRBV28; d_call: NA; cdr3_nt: TGTGCCAGCAGTTCAGGGGAGACCCAGTACTTC; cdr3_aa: CASSSGETQYF
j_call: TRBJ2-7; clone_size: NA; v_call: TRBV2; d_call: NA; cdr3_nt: TGTGCCTGCGCACGTGAGGAGGTGCAGTACTTC; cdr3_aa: CACAREEVQYF
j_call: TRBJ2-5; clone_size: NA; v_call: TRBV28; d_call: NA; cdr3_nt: TGTGCCAGCAGTCGTGACAGCGAAGAGACCCAGTACTTC; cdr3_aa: CASSRDSEETQYF
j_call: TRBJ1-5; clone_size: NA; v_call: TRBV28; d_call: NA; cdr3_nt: TGTGCCAGCAGTTTAAACAAGCAGCCCCAGCATTTT; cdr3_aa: CASSLNKQPQHF
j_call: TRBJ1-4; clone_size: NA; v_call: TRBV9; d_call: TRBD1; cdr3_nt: TGTGCCAGCAGCGGAAGACAGGGAACCGGCGAAAAACTGTTTTTT; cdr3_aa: CASSGRQGTGEKLFF
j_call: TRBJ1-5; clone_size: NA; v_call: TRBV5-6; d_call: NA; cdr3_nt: TGTGCCAGCAGCTCCGGGGGGGGATCGGGTCGTTGGAATCAGCCCCAGCATTTT; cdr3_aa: CASSSGGGSGRWNQPQHF
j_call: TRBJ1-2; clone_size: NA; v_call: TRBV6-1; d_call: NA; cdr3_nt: TGTGCCAGCAGTGGGGGGGTGGGAAACTATGGCTACACCTTC; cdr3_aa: CASSGGVGNYGYTF
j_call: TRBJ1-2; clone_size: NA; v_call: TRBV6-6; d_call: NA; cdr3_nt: TGTGCCAGCAGTCTCCGGGGCAGTCACAATGGCTACACCTTC; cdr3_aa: CASSLRGSHNGYTF
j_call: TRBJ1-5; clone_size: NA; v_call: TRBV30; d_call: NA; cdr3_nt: TGTGCCTGGAGTGTATGGGGGGGCAACGGTGGCAATCAGCCCCAGCATTTT; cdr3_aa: CAWSVWGGNGGNQPQHF
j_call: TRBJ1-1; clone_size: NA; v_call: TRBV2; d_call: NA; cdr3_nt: TGTGCCAGCAGTCCCGGGAAGAACACTGAAGCTTTCTTT; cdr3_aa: CASSPGKNTEAFF
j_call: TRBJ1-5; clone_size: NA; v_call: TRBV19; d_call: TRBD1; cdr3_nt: TGTGCCAGTAGTAAGACAGGGAGCAATCAGCCCCAGCATTTT; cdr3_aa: CASSKTGSNQPQHF
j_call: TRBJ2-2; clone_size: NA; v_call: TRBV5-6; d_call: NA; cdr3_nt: TGTGCCAGCAGCGTGGCGGGTACGAACACCGGGGAGCTGTTTTTT; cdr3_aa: CASSVAGTNTGELFF
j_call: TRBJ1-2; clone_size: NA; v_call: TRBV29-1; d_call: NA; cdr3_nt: TGCAGCGTTGAAGAAGGGTCTGACGGGTATGGCTACACCTTC; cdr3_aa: CSVEEGSDGYGYTF
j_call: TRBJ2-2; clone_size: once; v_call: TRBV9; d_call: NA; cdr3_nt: TGTGCCAGCAGCTTTAGCCACCTCGAGGGAACCGGGGAGCTGTTTTTT; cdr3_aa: CASSFSHLEGTGELFF
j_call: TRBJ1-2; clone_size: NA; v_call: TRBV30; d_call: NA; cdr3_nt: TGTGCCTGGAGTGTAGGCAGGGTTGATGGCTACACCTTC; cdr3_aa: CAWSVGRVDGYTF
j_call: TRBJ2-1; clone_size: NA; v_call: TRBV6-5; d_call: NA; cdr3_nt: TGTGCCAGCAGTCACAGGGAACGTAGGAATGAGCAGTTCTTC; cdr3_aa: CASSHRERRNEQFF
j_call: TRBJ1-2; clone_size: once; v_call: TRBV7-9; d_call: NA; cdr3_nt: TGTGCCAGCAGCCGGGGGGGGAATTGGGGCTACACCTTC; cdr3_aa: CASSRGGNWGYTF
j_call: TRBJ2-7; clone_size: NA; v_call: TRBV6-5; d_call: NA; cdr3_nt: TGTGCCAGCAGCCTCGGACTTTCAACGCGCGAGCAGTACTTC; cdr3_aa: CASSLGLSTREQYF
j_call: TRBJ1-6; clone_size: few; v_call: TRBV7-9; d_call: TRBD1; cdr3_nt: TGTGCCAGCAGCTCCCATACTTGGACAGGGGTGAATTCACCCCTCCACTTT; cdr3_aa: CASSSHTWTGVNSPLHF
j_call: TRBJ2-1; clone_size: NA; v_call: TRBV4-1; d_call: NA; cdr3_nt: TGCGCCAGCAGCCAAGGCGCAGGGCCTTACTACAATGAGCAGTTCTTC; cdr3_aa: CASSQGAGPYYNEQFF
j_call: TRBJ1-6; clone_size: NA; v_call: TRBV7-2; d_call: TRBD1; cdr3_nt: TGTGCCAGCAGCTCGTACAGGGGCAATTCACCCCTCCACTTT; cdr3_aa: CASSSYRGNSPLHF
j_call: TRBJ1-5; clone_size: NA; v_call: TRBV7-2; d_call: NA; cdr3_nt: TGTGCCAGCAGCTTAGGCCCAGACAATCAGCCCCAGCATTTT; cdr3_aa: CASSLGPDNQPQHF
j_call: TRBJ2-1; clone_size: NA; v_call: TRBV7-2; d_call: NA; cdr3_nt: TGTGCCAGCAGCTCATACAGGGCCAATGAGCAGTTCTTC; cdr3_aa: CASSSYRANEQFF